Following are 10 T cell receptor beta chains from one sample sequenced in a study of OX40 agonist ivuxolimab in advanced cancers. Clones were read by immunoSEQ multiplex PCR, and TCRdb kept only the in-frame ones, dropping some. The sample carries some 51,000 clones, around 77% recorded once. The sequenced sample was CD4+ or CD8+ T cells sorted from blood, obtained in a trial of the OX40 agonist ivuxolimab. These TCRs come from an adult with an advanced solid tumor such as melanoma, head and neck, liver or kidney cancer.

V is TRBV5-1 and J is TRBJ2-2; 8 bases agree with TRBD2. The CDR3 has 19 amino acids. CDR1 SGHRS and CDR2 YFSETQ come from the germline V gene. Germline trimming cut 4 bases from V and 0 bases from J; bases unmatched to any gene: 14. For the CDR3, the DNA is TGCGCCAGCAGCGCACCTACTAGCGGAGGACAATCGAACACCGGGGAGCTGTTTTTT. Translation gives CASSAPTSGGQSNTGELFF.

The chain uses TRBV7-9 and TRBJ2-2; D remains unclear. CDR3 length equals 14 residues. The V gene lost 0 bases and the J gene lost 6 bases, with 8 bases spanning the gap. Germline V CDR1 and CDR2: SEHNR, FQNEAQ (reference sequence). CDR3 protein: CASSLAGDAGELFF. The CDR3 DNA sequence: TGTGCCAGCAGCTTAGCTGGGGATGCCGGGGAGCTGTTTTTT.

This chain links TRBV2 with TRBJ2-7, with a tentative D call TRBD1 (5 bases). Germline V gene data show CDR1 as SNHLY and CDR2 as FYNNEI. Trimming cost V 4 bases and J 6 bases, with 13 bases left between them. The CDR3 has 13 amino acids. The CDR3 reads CASSVQGQGEQYF. CDR3 DNA: TGTGCCAGCAGTGTTCAGGGTCAAGGCGAGCAGTACTTC.

The V call is TRBV6-5, the J call TRBJ1-4; D is uncertain. Germline V lookup: CDR1 MNHEY, CDR2 SVGAGI. V was shortened by 7 bases and J by 3 bases, with 15 bases between the two germline ends. The CDR3 has 15 residues. This chain's CDR3 is CASKLDGRSNEKLFF. The CDR3 DNA sequence: TGTGCCAGCAAACTTGACGGACGGTCTAATGAAAAACTGTTTTTT.

CDR3 DNA sequence: TGCAGCGTTGTCCCCCAGGTCGCCATAGCAGATACGCAGTATTTT. Protein sequence: CSVVPQVAIADTQYF. The V call is TRBV29-1, the J call TRBJ2-3; D ambiguous. The CDR3 is made up of 15 amino acids. V was trimmed by 4 bases and J by 4 bases, leaving 18 bases between them. Germline-derived CDR1 and CDR2 are SQVTM and ANQGSEA.

This clone was counted between two and nine times. V and J are TRBV5-1 and TRBJ2-7; TRBD2 aligns across 14 bases. Germline assignment: CDR1 SGHRS and CDR2 YFSETQ. This CDR3 has 15 amino acids. V was clipped by 2 bases and J by 6 bases; unmatched bases: 4. The CDR3 DNA is TGCGCCAGCAGCTTTGGGACTAGCGGGAGTTCCGAGCAGTACTTC. Its translation is CASSFGTSGSSEQYF. Drawing the rest from reference TRBV5-1 and TRBJ2-7, the complete variable domain is KAGVTQTPRYLIKTRGQQVTLSCSPISGHRSVSWYQQTPGQGLQFLFEYFSETQRNKGNFPGRFSGRQFSNSRSEMNVSTLELGDSALYLCASSFGTSGSSEQYFGPGTRLTVT.

This chain joins TRBV19 and TRBJ1-5; D not certain. Germline V CDR1 and CDR2: LNHDA, SQIVND (reference sequence). V lost 8 bases and J lost 7, with 12 bases in between. The CDR3 spans 12 residues. CDR3 DNA sequence: TGTGCCAGTCGATCCCCGGGACAGCCCCAGCATTTT. It encodes CASRSPGQPQHF. Complete variable domain (other parts from reference TRBV19 and TRBJ1-5): DGGITQSPKYLFRKEGQNVTLSCEQNLNHDAMYWYRQDPGQGLRLIYYSQIVNDFQKGDIAEGYSVSREKKESFPLTVTSAQKNPTAFYLCASRSPGQPQHFGDGTRLSIL.

This clone showed up just a few times. The chain has TRBV10-3 and TRBJ2-7, with TRBD1 matching over 8 bases. The CDR3 is 13 residues long. Trimming cost V 11 bases and J 3 bases; bases outside gene matches: 9. Per the germline V gene, CDR1 is ENHRY and CDR2 is SYGVKD. The DNA for the CDR3 is TGTGCCGCCCAGACAGGGGAGTTCTACGAGCAGTACTTC. This codes for CAAQTGEFYEQYF.

In this sample, this clone turned up a few times. The chain is built from TRBV11-1 and TRBJ1-6, with 7 bases that match TRBD1. The CDR3 has 14 amino acids. Germline-derived CDR1 and CDR2 are SGHAT and FQDESV (reference sequence). V dropped 5 bases and J dropped 10; count of bases not matched to a gene: 8. CDR3 in amino acids: CASSRQGEGSPLHF. The CDR3 DNA follows: TGTGCCAGCAGCAGACAGGGAGAAGGATCACCCCTCCACTTT.

The chain recombines TRBV4-2 with TRBJ1-5; D unclear. Germline CDR1 and CDR2: LGHNA and YNFKEQ. This CDR3 has 12 residues. Trimming shortened V by 2 bases and J by 5 bases, and 4 bases separated the two germline ends. The CDR3 is CASSQPDQPQHF. The CDR3 DNA is TGTGCCAGCAGCCAACCGGATCAGCCCCAGCATTTT.